This TCR beta chain is drawn from a study of blood T cell repertoires in COVID-19. Background on the study: PBMCs, B-cell-depleted T cells, or T cells provided the cDNA or gDNA that made up the material.

There are 17 residues in the CDR3. CDR1 and CDR2 (germline): SGHDN, FVKESK. Trimming pared 4 bases from V and 2 bases from J, leaving 17 bases between. Participants, about 18 to 100 years old, spanned around 26 US areas. Participant reports of clinical history set cohort assignment. Original analysis: Scientists estimated how many nucleated cells there were by amplifying reference gene primers. The protocol was immunoSEQ multiplex PCR, while the TCRdb copy is restricted to in-frame clones and leaves out a portion. For V, J and clone size, that table is used; D and trimming come from the DNA. The repertoire has 150,000 or so clones, around four fifths of them found once; the top ten carry 3.6%.

V usage is TRBV14 and J usage is TRBJ2-2, with a tentative D call TRBD1 (5 bases). This sequence was found in a woman in her forties or fifties in a cohort exposed to, infected with or recovered from COVID-19 (not recorded which). The sequenced sample consisted of PBMCs or T cells enriched from blood (not recorded which). The CDR3 reads CASSPAVGQGNTGELFF. The CDR3 DNA is TGTGCCAGCAGCCCGGCGGTGGGGCAGGGAAACACCGGGGAGCTGTTTTTT.